The subject of this entry is one TCR beta chain. V shed 0 bases and J shed 6 bases, with 9 bases lying between them. The germline gives CDR1 SGHRS, CDR2 YFSETQ. CDR3 length equals 13 residues. This table comes from immunoSEQ multiplex PCR, and its TCRdb copy is limited to in-frame clones, with some not included. This sample carries fewer than 40,000 clones, roughly 80% of them seen once, and the ten largest clones take about 2.7%. The sample belongs to a study of T cells in narcolepsy. Overall study context: Donors had narcolepsy type 1 or type 2, or were healthy controls.

The clonotype originates from a human donor with narcolepsy. The chain joins TRBV5-1 to TRBJ1-2, with D possibly being TRBD1 (5 bases). Material: CD45RA- memory CD4+ T cells from PBMCs. The CDR3, as DNA: TGCGCCAGCAGCTTGGTAGGGGATGATGGCTACACCTTC. As protein: CASSLVGDDGYTF.